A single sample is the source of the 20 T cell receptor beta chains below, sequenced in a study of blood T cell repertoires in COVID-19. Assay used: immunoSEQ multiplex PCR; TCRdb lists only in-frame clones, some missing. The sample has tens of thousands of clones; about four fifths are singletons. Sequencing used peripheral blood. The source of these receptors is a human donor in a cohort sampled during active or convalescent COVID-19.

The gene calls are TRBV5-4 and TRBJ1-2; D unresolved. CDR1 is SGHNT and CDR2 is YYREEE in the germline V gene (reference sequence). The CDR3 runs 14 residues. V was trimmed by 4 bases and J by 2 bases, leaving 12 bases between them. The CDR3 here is CASSAGLSNYGYTF. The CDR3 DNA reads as TGTGCCAGCAGCGCCGGACTTTCCAACTATGGCTACACCTTC.

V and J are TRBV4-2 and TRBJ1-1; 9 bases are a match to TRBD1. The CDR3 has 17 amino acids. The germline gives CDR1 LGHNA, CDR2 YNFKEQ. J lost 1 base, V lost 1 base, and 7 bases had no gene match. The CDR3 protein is CASSQGTGGAGNTEAFF. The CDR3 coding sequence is TGTGCCAGCAGCCAAGGAACAGGGGGCGCGGGGAACACTGAAGCTTTCTTT.

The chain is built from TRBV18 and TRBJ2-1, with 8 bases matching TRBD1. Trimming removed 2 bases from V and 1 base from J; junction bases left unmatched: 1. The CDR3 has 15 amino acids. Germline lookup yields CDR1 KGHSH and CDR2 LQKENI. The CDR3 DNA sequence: TGTGCCAGCTCACCAGGACAGGGATCCTACAATGAGCAGTTCTTC. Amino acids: CASSPGQGSYNEQFF.

CDR3 nucleotides: TGTGCCATCAGTGAGTCGGCGGGGGGCTCCTACGAGCAGTACTTC. It specifies CAISESAGGSYEQYF. The rearrangement links TRBV10-3 to TRBJ2-7, with TRBD2 matching over 8 bases. Germline CDR1 is ENHRY and CDR2 is SYGVKD. CDR3 length: 15 residues. Losses at the gene ends were 0 bases for V and 0 bases for J; bases not matched to a gene: 1.

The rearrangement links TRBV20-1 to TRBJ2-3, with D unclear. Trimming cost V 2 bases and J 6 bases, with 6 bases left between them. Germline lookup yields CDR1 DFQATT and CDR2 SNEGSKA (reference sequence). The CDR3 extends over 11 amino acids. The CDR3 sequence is CSARFVDTQYF. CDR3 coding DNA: TGCAGTGCTAGATTCGTGGATACGCAGTATTTT.

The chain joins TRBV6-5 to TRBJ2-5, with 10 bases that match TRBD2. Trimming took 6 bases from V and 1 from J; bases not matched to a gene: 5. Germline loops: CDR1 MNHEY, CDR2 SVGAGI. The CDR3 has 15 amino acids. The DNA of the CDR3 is TGTGCCAGCAGATACATAGCGGGGGGCCAAGAGACCCAGTACTTC. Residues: CASRYIAGGQETQYF.

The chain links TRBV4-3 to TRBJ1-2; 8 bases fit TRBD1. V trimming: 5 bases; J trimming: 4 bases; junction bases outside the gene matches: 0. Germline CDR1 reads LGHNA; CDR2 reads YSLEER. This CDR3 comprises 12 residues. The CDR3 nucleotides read TGCGCCAGCAGCACAGGGGGCTATGGCTACACCTTC. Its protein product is CASSTGGYGYTF.

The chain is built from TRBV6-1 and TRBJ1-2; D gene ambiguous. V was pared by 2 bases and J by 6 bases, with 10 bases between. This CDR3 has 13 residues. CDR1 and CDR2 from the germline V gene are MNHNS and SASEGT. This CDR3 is CASSETVQHGYTF. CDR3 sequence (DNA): TGTGCCAGCAGTGAAACGGTACAGCATGGCTACACCTTC.

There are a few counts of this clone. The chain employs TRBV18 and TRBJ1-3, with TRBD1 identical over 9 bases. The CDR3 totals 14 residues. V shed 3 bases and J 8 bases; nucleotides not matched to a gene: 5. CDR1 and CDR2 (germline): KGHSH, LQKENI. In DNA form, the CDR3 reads TGTGCCAGCTCACCTCGACAGGGGGGAGACACCATATATTTT. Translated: CASSPRQGGDTIYF. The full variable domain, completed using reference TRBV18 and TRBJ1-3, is NAGVMQNPRHLVRRRGQEARLRCSPMKGHSHVYWYRQLPEEGLKFMVYLQKENIIDESGMPKERFSAEFPKEGPSILRIQQVVRGDSAAYFCASSPRQGGDTIYFGEGSWLTVV.

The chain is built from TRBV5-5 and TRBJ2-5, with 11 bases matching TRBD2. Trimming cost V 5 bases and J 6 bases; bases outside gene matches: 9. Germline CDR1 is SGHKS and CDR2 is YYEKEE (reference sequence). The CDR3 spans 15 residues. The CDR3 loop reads CASRYSGGAFQTQYF. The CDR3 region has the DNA TGTGCCAGCAGATATAGCGGGGGGGCCTTCCAGACCCAGTACTTC.

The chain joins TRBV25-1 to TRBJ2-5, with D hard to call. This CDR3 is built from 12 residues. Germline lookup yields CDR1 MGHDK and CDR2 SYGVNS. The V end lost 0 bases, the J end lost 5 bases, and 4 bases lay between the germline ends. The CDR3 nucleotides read TGTGCCAGCAGTGAATACTATGAGACCCAGTACTTC. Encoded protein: CASSEYYETQYF.

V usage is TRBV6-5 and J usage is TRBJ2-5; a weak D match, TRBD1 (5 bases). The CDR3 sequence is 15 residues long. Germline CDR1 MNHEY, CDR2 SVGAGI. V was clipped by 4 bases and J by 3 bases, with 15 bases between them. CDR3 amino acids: CASSSLQPREETQYF. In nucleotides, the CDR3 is TGTGCCAGCAGTTCCCTACAGCCCAGGGAAGAGACCCAGTACTTC.

CDR3: CASSYGGSGKNIQYF. The CDR3 DNA sequence: TGTGCCAGCAGTTACGGGGGCTCGGGCAAAAACATTCAGTACTTC. This chain links TRBV6-5 with TRBJ2-4, with D perhaps TRBD1 (6 bases). The V end was cut by 2 bases, the J end by 3 bases, with 11 bases between. The CDR3 has 15 residues. Germline CDR1 is MNHEY and CDR2 is SVGAGI.

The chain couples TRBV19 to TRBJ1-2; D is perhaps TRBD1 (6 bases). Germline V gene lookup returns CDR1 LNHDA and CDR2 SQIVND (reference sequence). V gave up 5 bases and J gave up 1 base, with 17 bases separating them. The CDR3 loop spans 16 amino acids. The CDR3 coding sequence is TGTGCCAGTAGTGGCGGACAGCTGGTTTATAACTATGGCTACACCTTC. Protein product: CASSGGQLVYNYGYTF.

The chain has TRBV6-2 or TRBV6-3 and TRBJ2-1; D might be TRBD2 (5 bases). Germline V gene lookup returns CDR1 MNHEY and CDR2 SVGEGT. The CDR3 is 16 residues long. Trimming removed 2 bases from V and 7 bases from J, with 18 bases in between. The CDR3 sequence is CASSYREEGPRNEQFF. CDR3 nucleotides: TGTGCCAGCAGTTACCGCGAAGAGGGTCCTCGAAATGAGCAGTTCTTC.

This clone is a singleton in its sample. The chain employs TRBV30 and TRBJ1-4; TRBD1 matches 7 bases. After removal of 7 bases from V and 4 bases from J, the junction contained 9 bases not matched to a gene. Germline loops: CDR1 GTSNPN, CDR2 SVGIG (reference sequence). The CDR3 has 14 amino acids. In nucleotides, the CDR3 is TGTGCCTCCTCCACCGGGACAGATAATGAAAAACTGTTTTTT. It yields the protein CASSTGTDNEKLFF.

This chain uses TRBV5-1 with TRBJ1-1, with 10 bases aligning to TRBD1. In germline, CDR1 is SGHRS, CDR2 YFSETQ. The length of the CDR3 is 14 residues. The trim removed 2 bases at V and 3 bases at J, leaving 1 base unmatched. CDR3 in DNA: TGCGCCAGCAGCTTCGGACAGGGGGACACTGAAGCTTTCTTT. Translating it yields CASSFGQGDTEAFF.

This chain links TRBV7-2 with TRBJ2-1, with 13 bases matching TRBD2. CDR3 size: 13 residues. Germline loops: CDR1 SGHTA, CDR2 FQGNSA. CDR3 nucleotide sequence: TGTGCGTCCGGGACTAGCGGGGACAATGAGCAGTTCTTC. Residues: CASGTSGDNEQFF.

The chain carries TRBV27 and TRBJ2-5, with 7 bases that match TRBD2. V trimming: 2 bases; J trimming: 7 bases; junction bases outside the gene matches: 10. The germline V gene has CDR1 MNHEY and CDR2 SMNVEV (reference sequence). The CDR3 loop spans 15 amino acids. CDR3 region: CASSLASLGRGTQYF. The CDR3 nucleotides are TGTGCCAGCAGTTTAGCTAGCCTGGGGAGGGGGACCCAGTACTTC.

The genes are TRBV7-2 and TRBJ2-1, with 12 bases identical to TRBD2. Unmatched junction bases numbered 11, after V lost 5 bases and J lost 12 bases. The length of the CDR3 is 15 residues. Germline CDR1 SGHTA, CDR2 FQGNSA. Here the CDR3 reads CASSPTELAGGRQFF. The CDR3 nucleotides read TGTGCCAGCAGCCCGACGGAGCTAGCGGGGGGGCGGCAGTTCTTC.